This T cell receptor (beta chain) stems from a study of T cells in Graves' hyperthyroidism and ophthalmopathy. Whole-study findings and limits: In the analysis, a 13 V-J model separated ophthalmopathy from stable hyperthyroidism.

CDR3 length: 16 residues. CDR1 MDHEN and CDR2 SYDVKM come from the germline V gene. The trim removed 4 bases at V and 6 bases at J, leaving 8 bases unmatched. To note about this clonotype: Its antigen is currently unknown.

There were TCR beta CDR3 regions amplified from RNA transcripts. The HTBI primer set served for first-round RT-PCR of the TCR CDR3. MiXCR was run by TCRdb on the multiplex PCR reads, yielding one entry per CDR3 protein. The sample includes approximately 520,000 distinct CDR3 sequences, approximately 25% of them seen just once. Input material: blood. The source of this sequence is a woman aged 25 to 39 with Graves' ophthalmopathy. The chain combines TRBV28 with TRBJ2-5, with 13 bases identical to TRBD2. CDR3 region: CASSSMTSGRRQTQYF. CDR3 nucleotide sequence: TGTGCCAGCAGTTCCATGACTAGCGGGAGGCGGCAGACCCAGTACTTC.